The 18 T cell receptor beta chains reported below all come from one sample, sequenced in a study of human T cells and chemical hapten exposure. Stated time point: patch test 1, 2 weeks after DPC sensitization. Treatment of the sample: therapeutic diphenylcyclopropenone sensitization with weekly scalp DPC. TCRdb ran MiXCR on the RACE reads and lists one entry per CDR3 protein. Of roughly 380,000 distinct CDR3 sequences listed, around 5% are singletons. This specimen was whole blood, taken in connection with sensitization to the hapten diphenylcyclopropenone (DPC). Receptor source: a woman in her forties or fifties with alopecia areata. Some clones in this sample may be carry-over from other donors' samples.

This clonotype was detected a few times. This chain connects TRBV20-1 to TRBJ1-1; 7 nucleotides align to TRBD1. The V gene end was trimmed by 3 bases and the J gene end by 0 bases; junction bases not matched to a gene: 7. The CDR3 totals 15 residues. CDR1 is DFQATT, CDR2 SNEGSKA, per germline (reference sequence). The CDR3 DNA is TGCAGTGCTAGGGGACAGACACTACTGAACACTGAAGCTTTCTTT. Amino acid sequence: CSARGQTLLNTEAFF.

The rearrangement joins TRBV7-9 to TRBJ2-7; D not certain. V dropped 5 bases and J dropped 6 bases, with 11 bases sitting between them. CDR1 is SEHNR, CDR2 FQNEAQ, per germline (reference sequence). The length of the CDR3 is 12 residues. For the CDR3, the DNA is TGTGCCAGCAGCCCCGTAGGTCTCGAGCAGTACTTC. This sequence encodes CASSPVGLEQYF.

This clonotype was counted ten times or more. V and J are TRBV2 and TRBJ1-5; tentatively, D is TRBD1 (5 bases). Trimming shortened V by 6 bases and J by 5 bases, and 17 bases separated the two germline ends. The CDR3 is 15 residues long. From germline, CDR1 is SNHLY and CDR2 FYNNEI. The CDR3 DNA reads as TGTGCCAGCAGACCCTTTCAGGGAGGACATCAGCCCCAGCATTTT. This sequence encodes CASRPFQGGHQPQHF.

The V call is TRBV20-1, the J call TRBJ1-5; 7 bases fit TRBD1. Germline lookup yields CDR1 DFQATT and CDR2 SNEGSKA (reference sequence). Trimming removed 0 bases from V and 8 bases from J; junction bases left unmatched: 7. The CDR3 has 14 residues. The CDR3 loop is CSARDGQASKPQHF. As DNA, the CDR3 is TGCAGTGCTAGAGACGGACAGGCCAGTAAGCCCCAGCATTTT.

This clonotype was counted ten times or more. The genes are TRBV4-2 and TRBJ1-5, with 9 positions matching TRBD1. Germline assignment: CDR1 LGHNA and CDR2 YNFKEQ. The CDR3 covers 16 residues. Trimming took 1 base from V and 11 from J; bases not matched to a gene: 12. CDR3 sequence reads: CASSQGRTGDAEAQHF. Written as DNA, the CDR3 is TGTGCCAGCAGCCAAGGGAGGACAGGGGACGCAGAGGCCCAGCATTTT.

This clonotype was seen only a few times. The rearrangement links TRBV12-3 or TRBV12-4 to TRBJ1-4, with TRBD1 matching 7 bases. Trimming removed 5 bases from V and 10 bases from J; junction bases left unmatched: 7. The length of the CDR3 is 13 residues. CDR3: CASSPTGDRKLFF. The CDR3, as DNA: TGTGCCAGCAGTCCTACAGGGGACCGAAAACTGTTTTTT.

The chain joins TRBV6-2 or TRBV6-3 to TRBJ2-7; possibly TRBD2 for D (5 bases). The CDR3 consists of 19 residues. V lost 5 bases to trimming and J lost 5 bases, with 31 bases between them. Looked up from germline, CDR1 is MNHEY and CDR2 is SVGEGT. The CDR3 sequence is CASSPFADPEEDQLDEQYF. CDR3 nucleotide sequence: TGTGCCAGCAGTCCCTTCGCGGACCCTGAGGAGGACCAGCTAGACGAGCAGTACTTC.

There are a few counts of this clonotype. The chain uses TRBV20-1 and TRBJ1-2; 12 nucleotides match TRBD1. This CDR3 region has 16 residues. With V trimmed by 5 bases and J by 5 bases, 12 bases remained unmatched. Germline V CDR1 and CDR2: DFQATT, SNEGSKA (reference sequence). CDR3 nucleotide sequence: TGCAGTGCTCCGCTCCTTGGGACAGGGGGCAGTTATGGCTACACCTTC. As protein: CSAPLLGTGGSYGYTF.

The table lists this clonotype with many counts. The gene calls are TRBV29-1 and TRBJ1-2; D gene uncertain. CDR1 is SQVTM, CDR2 ANQGSEA, per germline. V dropped 0 bases and J dropped 3 bases, with 11 bases sitting between them. This CDR3 comprises 14 residues. CDR3 in amino acids: CSVEDAAEDYGYTF. The DNA of the CDR3 is TGCAGCGTTGAAGATGCGGCAGAGGACTATGGCTACACCTTC.

This clonotype was counted many times. This chain uses TRBV27 with TRBJ2-2, with D perhaps matching TRBD1 or TRBD2 (5 bases each). This CDR3 spans 15 amino acids. With 5 bases removed from V and 4 bases from J, the gap between germline ends came to 14 bases. Germline V gives CDR1 MNHEY, CDR2 SMNVEV (reference sequence). CDR3 bases: TGTGCCAGCAGTCCTAGTCGGGGCTCCACCGGGGAGCTGTTTTTT. Translated, it gives CASSPSRGSTGELFF.

This clonotype was observed many times. This rearrangement joins TRBV6-5 to TRBJ1-6, with D uncertain. Trimming removed 0 bases at V and 9 bases at J, with 15 bases between. The CDR3 is 16 residues long. Germline V gene data show CDR1 as MNHEY and CDR2 as SVGAGI. DNA for the CDR3: TGTGCCAGCAGTTACTCCCGGGCGCGGGATGGTTCACCCCTCCACTTT. It codes for CASSYSRARDGSPLHF.

This clonotype was seen many times. The chain joins TRBV10-2 to TRBJ2-6; D possibly corresponds to TRBD2 (5 bases). The CDR3 contains 15 residues. CDR1 and CDR2 (germline): WSHSY, SAAADI. Trimming stripped 3 bases from V and 2 bases from J, with 8 bases between. The CDR3 coding sequence is TGCGCCAGCAGTGAATGGGGAGCTGGGGCCAACGTCCTGACTTTC. This encodes CASSEWGAGANVLTF.

This clonotype was observed at least ten times. The rearrangement uses TRBV24-1 and TRBJ2-3; TRBD1 aligns across 9 bases. The V gene's germline CDR1 is KGHDR and CDR2 SFDVKD. This CDR3 is built from 18 residues. J lost 2 bases, V lost 3 bases, and 11 bases had no gene match. The CDR3 DNA reads TGTGCCACCAGTGATGACGAGGGACAGGGCTCTTTCACAGATACGCAGTATTTT. Translated: CATSDDEGQGSFTDTQYF.

This clonotype was seen repeatedly, ten times or more. The rearrangement uses TRBV6-5 and TRBJ2-2; D is uncertain. Germline CDR1 MNHEY, CDR2 SVGAGI. The CDR3 sequence is 14 residues long. V lost 8 bases, J lost 6 bases, and 16 bases lay in between. The CDR3 loop is CASRKGEIAGELFF. The CDR3 DNA is TGTGCCAGCCGAAAGGGCGAGATAGCCGGGGAGCTGTTTTTT.

This clonotype was seen a few times. CDR3 region: CASSRDRASNTEAFF. The CDR3 bases are TGTGCCAGCAGCCGGGACAGGGCTTCGAACACTGAAGCTTTCTTT. The V and J genes are TRBV11-2 and TRBJ1-1; 9 bases are shared with TRBD1. The CDR3 length is 15 residues. Germline V lookup: CDR1 SGHAT, CDR2 FQNNGV. With 5 bases clipped from V and 1 base from J, the junction kept 5 bases outside the gene matches.

The chain employs TRBV12-3 or TRBV12-4 and TRBJ1-5; D unclear. The V gene lost 6 bases and the J gene lost 0 bases, with 9 bases spanning the gap. There are 14 residues in the CDR3. The CDR3 DNA is TGTGCCAGCAGCTACCATAATAGCAATCAGCCCCAGCATTTT. Residues: CASSYHNSNQPQHF.

This clonotype turned up a few times. CDR3 coding DNA: TGTGCCAGCAGTTACTTAGGGGGCGGCACTGAAGCTTTCTTT. This codes for CASSYLGGGTEAFF. V and J are TRBV6-2 or TRBV6-3 and TRBJ1-1; 7 bases map to TRBD1. The germline gives CDR1 MNHEY, CDR2 SVGEGT. There are 14 residues in the CDR3. The junction had 3 bases not matched to a gene; V was cut back by 1 base and J by 4 bases.

This clonotype was recorded a few times. V is TRBV11-2 and J is TRBJ2-5; weak D call: TRBD2 (6 bases). With 3 bases removed from V and 1 base from J, the gap between germline ends came to 18 bases. Germline-derived CDR1 and CDR2 are SGHAT and FQNNGV. The CDR3 runs 17 residues. The CDR3 protein is CASSFNQLALFQETQYF. For the CDR3, the DNA is TGTGCCAGCAGCTTTAATCAACTAGCCCTATTCCAAGAGACCCAGTACTTC.